This T cell receptor (beta chain) was found in a study of blood T cells in healthy people across ages. With a J-beta primer mix and a sample-barcoded 5' primer, a second PCR ran 7 to 11 cycles. Tagging of each cDNA molecule was performed by a template-switch adaptor with 12 random nucleotides. No fewer than 3 million CDR3-containing paired-end reads came from each sample. MiXCR, run by TCRdb on the 5' RACE reads, gives a single entry per CDR3 protein. This sample has about 680,000 distinct CDR3 sequences, with roughly 50% found just once. The draw of peripheral blood yielded approximately 10 milliliters from each donor. The study isolated at least 7 million PBMCs from each sample. The CDR3 runs to 13 residues. Trimming removed 6 bases from V and 6 bases from J, with 13 bases in between.

The chain recombines TRBV12-3 or TRBV12-4 with TRBJ2-3, with D uncertain. The sequence was obtained from a woman aged 55-69 years in good health. Sequenced: blood. The CDR3: CASSHTSTDTQYF. Written as DNA, the CDR3 is TGTGCCAGCAGCCATACCTCAACGGATACGCAGTATTTT.